This T cell receptor beta chain originates from a study of blood T cell repertoires in COVID-19. Whole-study context: The United States, Italy and Spain were the sources of the acute and convalescent COVID-19 samples. Sources were T cells, B-cell-depleted T cells, or PBMCs; the material itself was cDNA or gDNA.

From germline, CDR1 is SGDLS and CDR2 YYNGEE. Germline trimming cut 4 bases from V and 4 bases from J; bases unmatched to any gene: 7. The CDR3 sequence is 14 residues long. Donors in Cohort 3 who had recovered were those with two negative PCRs, healthcare professional clearance, or resolution of their symptoms. In the original workflow: Reference gene primer amplification gave estimated nucleated cell counts. Libraries were prepared by immunoSEQ multiplex PCR; TCRdb keeps only in-frame clonotypes and omits some of them. The V and J calls and clone size are taken from that table; D and trimming were inferred from the DNA. The data show around 130,000 clones, roughly four fifths seen once.

The TCR originated in a man aged 25 to 40 who had recovered from COVID-19. Input material: PBMCs or T cells enriched from blood (not recorded which). The rearrangement joins TRBV9 to TRBJ1-2; the match to TRBD1 covers 7 bases. The CDR3 DNA reads as TGTGCCAGCAGCCCACCTCAGGGGGTCTATGGCTACACCTTC. It is translated as CASSPPQGVYGYTF.